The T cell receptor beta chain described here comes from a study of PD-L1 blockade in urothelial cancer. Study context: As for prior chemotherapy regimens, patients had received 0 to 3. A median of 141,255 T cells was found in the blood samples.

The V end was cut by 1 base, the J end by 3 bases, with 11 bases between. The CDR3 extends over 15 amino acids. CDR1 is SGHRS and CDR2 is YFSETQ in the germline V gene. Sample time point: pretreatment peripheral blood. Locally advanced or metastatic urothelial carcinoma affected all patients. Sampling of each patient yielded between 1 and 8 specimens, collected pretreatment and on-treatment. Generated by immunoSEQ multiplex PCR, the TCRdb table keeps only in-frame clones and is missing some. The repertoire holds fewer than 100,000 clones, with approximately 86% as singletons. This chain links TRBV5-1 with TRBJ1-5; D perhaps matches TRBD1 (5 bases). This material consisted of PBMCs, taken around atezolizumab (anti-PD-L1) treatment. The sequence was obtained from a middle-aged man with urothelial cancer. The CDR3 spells CASSLTDRDNQPQHF. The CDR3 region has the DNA TGCGCCAGCAGCTTGACCGACAGAGACAATCAGCCCCAGCATTTT. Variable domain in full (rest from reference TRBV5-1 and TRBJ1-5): KAGVTQTPRYLIKTRGQQVTLSCSPISGHRSVSWYQQTPGQGLQFLFEYFSETQRNKGNFPGRFSGRQFSNSRSEMNVSTLELGDSALYLCASSLTDRDNQPQHFGDGTRLSIL.